Included here is one T cell receptor (beta chain) sequence, with context. Its target is not known. One end of the junction is discordant with germline, which a read error may explain. The sample is drawn from a study of graft-versus-host responses after intestinal transplantation. Turning to the study itself: All of the recipients had induction that used anti-thymocyte globulin, then tacrolimus and steroids for approximately 3 years.

Sequenced by immunoSEQ multiplex PCR; TCRdb stores in-frame clones only, minus some. Among around 100,000 clones listed, about 90% were seen once. The sample was unstimulated CD4+ T cells sorted from spleen or lymph node cells, taken before intestinal transplant. This TCR came from a human donor who received an intestinal transplant.

The CDR3 is CASSYFESGGRNF. The CDR3 DNA is TGTGCCAGCAGTTACTTCGAGAGCGGTGGTAGGAACTTC. This sequence joins TRBV6-6 and TRBJ2-7; D is possibly TRBD2 (5 bases). CDR3 length: 13 amino acids. Germline loops: CDR1 MNHNY, CDR2 SVGAGI (reference sequence).